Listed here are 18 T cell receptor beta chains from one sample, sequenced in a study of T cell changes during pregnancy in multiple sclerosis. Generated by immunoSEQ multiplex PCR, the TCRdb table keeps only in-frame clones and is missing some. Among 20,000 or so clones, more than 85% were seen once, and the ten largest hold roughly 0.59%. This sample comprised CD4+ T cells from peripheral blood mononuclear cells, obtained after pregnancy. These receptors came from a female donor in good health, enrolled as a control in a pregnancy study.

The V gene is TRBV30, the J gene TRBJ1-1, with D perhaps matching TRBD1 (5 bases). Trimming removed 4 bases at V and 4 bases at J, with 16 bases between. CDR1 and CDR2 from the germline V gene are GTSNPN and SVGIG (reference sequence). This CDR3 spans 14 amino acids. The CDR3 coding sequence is TGTGCCTGGACCAAAAAGGGGATCGGCACTGAAGCTTTCTTT. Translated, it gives CAWTKKGIGTEAFF.

The CDR3 coding sequence is TGTGCCAGCAGTTTAGATAGCCCCCGTTTGCCCGGGGAGCTGTTTTTT. It codes for CASSLDSPRLPGELFF. This chain joins TRBV28 and TRBJ2-2; no definite D call. CDR1 and CDR2 (germline): MDHEN, SYDVKM. The CDR3 has 16 amino acids. Trimming pared 2 bases from V and 6 bases from J, leaving 16 bases between. The full variable domain, completed using reference TRBV28 and TRBJ2-2, is DVKVTQSSRYLVKRTGEKVFLECVQDMDHENMFWYRQDPGLGLRLIYFSYDVKMKEKGDIPEGYSVSREKKERFSLILESASTNQTSMYLCASSLDSPRLPGELFFGEGSRLTVL.

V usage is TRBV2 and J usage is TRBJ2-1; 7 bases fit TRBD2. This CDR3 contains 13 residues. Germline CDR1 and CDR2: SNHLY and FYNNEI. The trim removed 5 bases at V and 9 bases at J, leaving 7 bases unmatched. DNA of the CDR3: TGTGCCAGCAGTCGGACTAGATGGGGTGAGCAGTTCTTC. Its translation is CASSRTRWGEQFF. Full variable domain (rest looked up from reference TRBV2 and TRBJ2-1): EPEVTQTPSHQVTQMGQEVILRCVPISNHLYFYWYRQILGQKVEFLVSFYNNEISEKSEIFDDQFSVERPDGSNFTLKIRSTKLEDSAMYFCASSRTRWGEQFFGPGTRLTVL.

CDR3 sequence: CASSSVSRSDTQYF. In DNA form, the CDR3 reads TGTGCCAGCAGCTCCGTGAGCCGTTCAGATACGCAGTATTTT. The chain carries TRBV7-9 and TRBJ2-3; D ambiguous. This CDR3 spans 14 amino acids. Trimming cost V 4 bases and J 4 bases, with 12 bases left between them. The germline CDR1 and CDR2 sequences are SEHNR and FQNEAQ (reference sequence).

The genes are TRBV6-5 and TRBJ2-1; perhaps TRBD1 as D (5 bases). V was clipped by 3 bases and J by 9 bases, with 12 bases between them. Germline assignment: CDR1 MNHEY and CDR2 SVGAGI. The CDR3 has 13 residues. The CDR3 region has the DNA TGTGCCAGCAGTTATCTCTCTAGGGGTGAGCAGTTCTTC. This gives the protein CASSYLSRGEQFF.

The CDR3 protein is CASDGGQTYNEQFF. CDR3 DNA sequence: TGTGCCAGCGATGGGGGACAGACCTACAATGAGCAGTTCTTC. The gene calls are TRBV18 and TRBJ2-1, with TRBD1 identical over 7 bases. CDR1 KGHSH and CDR2 LQKENI come from the germline V gene. The CDR3 has 14 residues. After removal of 8 bases from V and 2 bases from J, the junction contained 6 bases not matched to a gene.

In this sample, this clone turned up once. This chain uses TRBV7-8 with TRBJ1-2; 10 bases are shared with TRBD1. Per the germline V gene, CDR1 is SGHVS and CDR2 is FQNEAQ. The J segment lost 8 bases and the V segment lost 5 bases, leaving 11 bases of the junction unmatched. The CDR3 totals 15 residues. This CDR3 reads CASSQRGQGIRGYTF. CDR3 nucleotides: TGTGCCAGCAGCCAAAGGGGACAGGGGATCCGGGGCTACACCTTC.

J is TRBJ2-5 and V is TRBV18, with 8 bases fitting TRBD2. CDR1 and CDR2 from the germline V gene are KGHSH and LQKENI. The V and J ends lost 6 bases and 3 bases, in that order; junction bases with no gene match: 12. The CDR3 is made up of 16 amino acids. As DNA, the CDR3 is TGTGCCAGCTCCTCCTGGAGAAGCGGGAGTAAAGAGACCCAGTACTTC. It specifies CASSSWRSGSKETQYF.

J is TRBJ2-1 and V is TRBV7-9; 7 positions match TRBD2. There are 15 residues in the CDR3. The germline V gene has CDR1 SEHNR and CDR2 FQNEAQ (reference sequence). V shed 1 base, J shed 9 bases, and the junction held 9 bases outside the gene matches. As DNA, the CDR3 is TGTGCCAGCAGCTTAGGCGGGAGCCTCGGCAGTGAGCAGTTCTTC. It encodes CASSLGGSLGSEQFF.

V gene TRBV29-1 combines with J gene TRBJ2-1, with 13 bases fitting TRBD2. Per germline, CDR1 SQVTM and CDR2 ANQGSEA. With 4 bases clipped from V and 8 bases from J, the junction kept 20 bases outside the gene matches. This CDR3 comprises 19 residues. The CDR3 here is CSVGSRGGSTSGGRYEQFF. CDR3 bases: TGCAGCGTTGGGAGTCGAGGCGGTTCGACTAGCGGGGGGAGGTATGAGCAGTTCTTC.

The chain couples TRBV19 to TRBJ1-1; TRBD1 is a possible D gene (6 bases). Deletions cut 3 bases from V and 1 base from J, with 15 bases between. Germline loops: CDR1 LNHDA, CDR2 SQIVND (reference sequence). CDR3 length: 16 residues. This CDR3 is CASSISRTAKNTEAFF. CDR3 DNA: TGTGCCAGTAGTATCTCCCGGACAGCAAAGAACACTGAAGCTTTCTTT.

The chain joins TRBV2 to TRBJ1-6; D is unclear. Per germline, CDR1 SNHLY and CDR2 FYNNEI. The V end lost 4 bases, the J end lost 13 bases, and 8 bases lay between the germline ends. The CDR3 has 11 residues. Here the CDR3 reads CASSGLIPLHF. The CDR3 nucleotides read TGTGCCAGCAGTGGACTTATTCCCCTCCACTTT.

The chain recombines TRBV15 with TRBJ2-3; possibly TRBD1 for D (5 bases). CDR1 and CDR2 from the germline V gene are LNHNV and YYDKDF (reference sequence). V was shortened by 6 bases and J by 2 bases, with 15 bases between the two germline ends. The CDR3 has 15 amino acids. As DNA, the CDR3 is TGTGCCACCAGGACCCACGGACAAAACACAGATACGCAGTATTTT. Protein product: CATRTHGQNTDTQYF.

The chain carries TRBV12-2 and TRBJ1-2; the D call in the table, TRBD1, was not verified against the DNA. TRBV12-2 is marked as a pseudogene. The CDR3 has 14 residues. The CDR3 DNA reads TGTGCAAGTCGTTTCCAGGGGGATAACTATGGCTACACCTTC. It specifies CASRFQGDNYGYTF.

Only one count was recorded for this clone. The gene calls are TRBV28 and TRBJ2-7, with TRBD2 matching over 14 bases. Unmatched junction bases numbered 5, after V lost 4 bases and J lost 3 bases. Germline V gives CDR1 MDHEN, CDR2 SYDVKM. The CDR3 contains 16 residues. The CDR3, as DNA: TGTGCCAGCAGTTACGCGGGACTAGCGGGAGTCTACGAGCAGTACTTC. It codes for CASSYAGLAGVYEQYF. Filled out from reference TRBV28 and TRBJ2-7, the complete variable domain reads DVKVTQSSRYLVKRTGEKVFLECVQDMDHENMFWYRQDPGLGLRLIYFSYDVKMKEKGDIPEGYSVSREKKERFSLILESASTNQTSMYLCASSYAGLAGVYEQYFGPGTRLTVT.

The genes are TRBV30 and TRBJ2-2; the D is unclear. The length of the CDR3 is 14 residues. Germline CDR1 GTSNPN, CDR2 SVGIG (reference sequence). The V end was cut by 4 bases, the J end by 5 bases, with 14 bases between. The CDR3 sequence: CAWNLPPRTGELFF. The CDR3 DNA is TGTGCCTGGAATCTACCCCCTAGGACCGGGGAGCTGTTTTTT.

The CDR3 loop reads CASSMLAGGANTEAFF. The CDR3 DNA is TGTGCCAGTAGTATGCTGGCAGGGGGCGCGAACACTGAAGCTTTCTTT. V is TRBV19 and J is TRBJ1-1; 8 bases are a match to TRBD1. V was pared by 3 bases and J by 1 base, with 7 bases of the junction left unmatched. The germline gives CDR1 LNHDA, CDR2 SQIVND (reference sequence). This CDR3 comprises 16 residues.

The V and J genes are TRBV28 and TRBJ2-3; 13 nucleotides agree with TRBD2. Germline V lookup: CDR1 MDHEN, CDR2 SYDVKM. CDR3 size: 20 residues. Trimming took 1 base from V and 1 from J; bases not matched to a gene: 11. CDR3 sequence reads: CASSLSGGAGLAGGTDTQYF. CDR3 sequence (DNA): TGTGCCAGCAGTTTATCGGGCGGCGCCGGACTAGCGGGAGGCACAGATACGCAGTATTTT.